The 5 T cell receptor beta chains given below trace back to one sample, sequenced in a study of blood T cell repertoires in COVID-19. Measured with immunoSEQ multiplex PCR; TCRdb has only the in-frame clones, and not every one. Found here are 350,000 to 400,000 clones, approximately 93% of them singletons; the top ten hold 0.7% to 0.95%. The sample taken for sequencing was PBMCs or T cells enriched from blood (not recorded which). Every receptor here comes from a woman in her 40s who had been exposed to COVID-19.

The chain links TRBV13 to TRBJ1-1; D unclear. The CDR3 consists of 12 residues. Germline V gives CDR1 PRHDT, CDR2 FYEKMQ (reference sequence). Trimming removed 3 bases from V and 2 bases from J, with 4 bases in between. The CDR3: CASSLGNTEAFF. In DNA, the CDR3 is TGTGCCAGCAGCTTGGGCAACACTGAAGCTTTCTTT.

This sequence joins TRBV7-9 and TRBJ1-2, with D perhaps matching TRBD1 (6 bases). The V gene's germline CDR1 is SEHNR and CDR2 FQNEAQ (reference sequence). This CDR3 contains 15 residues. V shed 5 bases and J shed 5 bases, with 18 bases lying between them. The chain's CDR3 is CASSEATRTAYGYTF. Here the CDR3 DNA reads TGTGCCAGCAGCGAGGCCACGCGGACAGCATATGGCTACACCTTC. Drawing the rest from reference TRBV7-9 and TRBJ1-2, the complete variable domain is DTGVSQNPRHKITKRGQNVTFRCDPISEHNRLYWYRQTLGQGPEFLTYFQNEAQLEKSRLLSDRFSAERPKGSFSTLEIQRTEQGDSAMYLCASSEATRTAYGYTFGSGTRLTVV.

The V and J genes are TRBV30 and TRBJ1-1, with TRBD1 identical over 9 bases. The germline V gene encodes CDR1 GTSNPN and CDR2 SVGIG (reference sequence). V lost 5 bases to trimming and J lost 7 bases; unmatched junction nucleotides: 8. This CDR3 comprises 13 residues. The CDR3 DNA is TGTGCCTGGTCGGGACAGGGCGACGATGAAGCTTTCTTT. It codes for CAWSGQGDDEAFF.

The chain is built from TRBV30 and TRBJ2-1; TRBD2 aligns across 7 bases. The CDR3 consists of 14 residues. Losses at the gene ends were 2 bases for V and 5 bases for J; bases not matched to a gene: 6. The germline V gene encodes CDR1 GTSNPN and CDR2 SVGIG (reference sequence). CDR3 sequence: CAWSLRLADNEQFF. The CDR3 DNA is TGTGCCTGGAGTCTTAGGCTAGCGGACAATGAGCAGTTCTTC. Full variable domain (outside the CDR3, taken from reference TRBV30 and TRBJ2-1): SQTIHQWPATLVQPVGSPLSLECTVEGTSNPNLYWYRQAAGRGLQLLFYSVGIGQISSEVPQNLSASRPQDRQFILSSKKLLLSDSGFYLCAWSLRLADNEQFFGPGTRLTVL.

The chain is built from TRBV24-1 and TRBJ1-2; 9 bases map to TRBD1. This CDR3 comprises 14 residues. Germline V CDR1 and CDR2: KGHDR, SFDVKD. V lost 9 bases and J lost 4; bases outside the gene matches: 8. The CDR3 is CATSATGGLYGYTF. CDR3 in DNA: TGTGCCACCTCGGCGACAGGGGGTCTCTATGGCTACACCTTC.